What follows are 21 T cell receptor beta chains derived from one specimen sequenced in a study of T cells after somatic rescue of genetic block. TCRdb's table, derived via immunoSEQ multiplex PCR, lists solely in-frame clones and lacks some. This table holds nearly 10,000 clones, roughly 74% found once. The specimen was peripheral blood mononuclear cells (PBMCs). Receptors originate from a boy aged 10-17 years.

By its share, this clone is medium-sized. The chain is built from TRBV5-1 and TRBJ2-5; D may match TRBD1 or TRBD2 (5 bases each). V was cut by 1 base and J by 2 bases, with 15 bases left in between. CDR3 length: 16 amino acids. Germline V gene lookup returns CDR1 SGHRS and CDR2 YFSETQ. CDR3 sequence: CASSLYPGPPQETQYF. The CDR3 DNA reads as TGCGCCAGCAGCTTGTACCCGGGACCGCCGCAAGAGACCCAGTACTTC. Based on the CDR3 plus reference TRBV5-1 and TRBJ2-5, the full variable domain is KAGVTQTPRYLIKTRGQQVTLSCSPISGHRSVSWYQQTPGQGLQFLFEYFSETQRNKGNFPGRFSGRQFSNSRSEMNVSTLELGDSALYLCASSLYPGPPQETQYFGPGTRLLVL.

The chain recombines TRBV18 with TRBJ2-7; D possibly matches TRBD1 or TRBD2 (5 bases each). The CDR3 length is 16 residues. Trimming removed 6 bases from V and 0 bases from J, with 18 bases in between. The V gene's germline CDR1 is KGHSH and CDR2 LQKENI. The CDR3 loop is CASSHTHGANSYEQYF. In nucleotides, the CDR3 is TGTGCCAGCTCCCACACCCACGGGGCTAACTCCTACGAGCAGTACTTC.

The rearrangement uses TRBV19 and TRBJ2-7, with 9 bases that match TRBD1. The V gene's germline CDR1 is LNHDA and CDR2 SQIVND (reference sequence). This CDR3 has 14 amino acids. V was pared by 10 bases and J by 1 base, with 8 bases of the junction left unmatched. CDR3 DNA: TGTGCCACCCGATGGACAGGGGCTTCCTACGAGCAGTACTTC. As protein: CATRWTGASYEQYF.

The V and J genes are TRBV28 and TRBJ1-5; D is undetermined. Germline lookup yields CDR1 MDHEN and CDR2 SYDVKM. The CDR3 has 13 amino acids. The ends were cut back, 6 bases at V and 3 bases at J, with 9 bases in the middle. The CDR3 protein is CASRGRHNQPQHF. The CDR3 DNA reads as TGTGCCAGCAGGGGCAGGCACAATCAGCCCCAGCATTTT.

The CDR3 region is CASSLTGSEQYF. CDR3 sequence (DNA): TGTGCCAGCTCGCTCACAGGGTCCGAGCAGTACTTC. This chain uses TRBV18 with TRBJ2-7, with a possible D match to TRBD1 (6 bases). This CDR3 region has 12 residues. Germline CDR1 reads KGHSH; CDR2 reads LQKENI. Trimming removed 6 bases from V and 6 bases from J, with 12 bases in between.

The chain recombines TRBV5-8 with TRBJ2-1; TRBD2 might be the D (6 bases). CDR3 size: 15 residues. Trimming left V 1 base short and J 3 bases short, with 11 bases between. Germline V gene data show CDR1 as SGHTS and CDR2 as YDEGEE. CDR3 residues: CASSLRTTLYNEQFF. CDR3 sequence (DNA): TGTGCCAGCAGCTTGCGGACTACCCTCTACAATGAGCAGTTCTTC.

V usage is TRBV5-1 and J usage is TRBJ2-1; D is possibly TRBD2 (6 bases). The V and J ends lost 0 bases and 2 bases respectively, with 9 bases between them. This CDR3 is built from 15 residues. Germline values: CDR1 SGHRS, CDR2 YFSETQ. The CDR3 sequence: CASSLVAEPYNEQFF. CDR3 nucleotides: TGCGCCAGCAGCTTGGTAGCGGAGCCCTACAATGAGCAGTTCTTC.

This clone was found a few times. The chain combines TRBV2 with TRBJ1-1, with 7 bases identical to TRBD1. The trim removed 6 bases at V and 4 bases at J, leaving 5 bases unmatched. The CDR3 consists of 13 residues. Germline V CDR1 and CDR2: SNHLY, FYNNEI. In nucleotides, the CDR3 is TGTGCCAGCAGGGGATACAGGGGCACTGAAGCTTTCTTT. Amino acids: CASRGYRGTEAFF.

CDR3 in amino acids: CASSLRKVGLAYSYEQYF. The DNA for the CDR3 is TGTGCCAGCAGCTTACGGAAAGTCGGACTAGCGTACTCCTACGAGCAGTACTTC. The genes are TRBV7-9 and TRBJ2-7; 9 bases map to TRBD2. Losses at the gene ends were 2 bases for V and 0 bases for J; bases not matched to a gene: 11. Germline V gives CDR1 SEHNR, CDR2 FQNEAQ (reference sequence). The CDR3 contains 18 residues.

The chain carries TRBV25-1 and TRBJ2-1, with D tentatively TRBD2 (6 bases). In germline, CDR1 is MGHDK, CDR2 SYGVNS. CDR3 length: 15 amino acids. The ends were cut back, 4 bases at V and 1 base at J, with 11 bases in the middle. Here the CDR3 reads CASSVLALSYNEQFF. CDR3 coding DNA: TGTGCCAGCAGTGTCCTAGCGTTATCCTACAATGAGCAGTTCTTC.

The genes are TRBV10-2 and TRBJ1-2; 7 nucleotides line up with TRBD1. Germline V gene data show CDR1 as WSHSY and CDR2 as SAAADI. The CDR3 consists of 17 residues. J was trimmed by 4 bases and V by 5 bases; bases with no gene match: 16. Here the CDR3 DNA reads TGCGCCAGCAGTCTTGACAGGGATTATAAATCAGGCTATGGCTACACCTTC. It yields the protein CASSLDRDYKSGYGYTF.

The V gene is TRBV28, the J gene TRBJ1-2; D not certain. The ends were cut back, 2 bases at V and 1 base at J, with 11 bases in the middle. Per the germline V gene, CDR1 is MDHEN and CDR2 is SYDVKM. CDR3 size: 15 residues. The CDR3 sequence is CASSLHPQLNYGYTF. The DNA for the CDR3 is TGTGCCAGCAGTTTACACCCCCAGCTTAACTATGGCTACACCTTC.

This clone showed up just once. CDR3 amino acids: CATTMDRGETQYF. DNA of the CDR3: TGTGCCACCACGATGGACAGGGGGGAGACCCAGTACTTC. This sequence joins TRBV7-2 and TRBJ2-5; 10 bases are shared with TRBD1. From germline, CDR1 is SGHTA and CDR2 FQGNSA. This CDR3 has 13 amino acids. V lost 10 bases to trimming and J lost 5 bases; unmatched junction nucleotides: 7.

This chain links TRBV7-3 with TRBJ2-3, with D uncertain. The CDR3 has 15 amino acids. Germline V gene data show CDR1 as SGHTA and CDR2 as FQGTGA. Trimming removed 2 bases from V and 4 bases from J, with 13 bases in between. The CDR3 DNA follows: TGTGCCAGCAGCTTAGGGGAATACAGATCAGATACGCAGTATTTT. Translating gives CASSLGEYRSDTQYF. Full variable domain (outside the CDR3, taken from reference TRBV7-3 and TRBJ2-3): GAGVSQTPSNKVTEKGKYVELRCDPISGHTALYWYRQSLGQGPEFLIYFQGTGAADDSGLPNDRFFAVRPEGSVSTLKIQRTERGDSAVYLCASSLGEYRSDTQYFGPGTRLTVL.

V gene TRBV15 combines with J gene TRBJ2-7; TRBD1 matches 7 bases. The germline CDR1 and CDR2 sequences are LNHNV and YYDKDF (reference sequence). This CDR3 is 15 amino acids long. With V trimmed by 0 bases and J by 3 bases, 5 bases remained unmatched. CDR3 sequence (DNA): TGTGCCACCAGCAGAGATGGGGGACAGATCTACGAGCAGTACTTC. Its protein product is CATSRDGGQIYEQYF.

The rearrangement joins TRBV28 to TRBJ2-3; TRBD2 agrees at 13 bases. The CDR3 covers 18 residues. Germline trimming cut 2 bases from V and 3 bases from J; bases unmatched to any gene: 8. The germline gives CDR1 MDHEN, CDR2 SYDVKM. CDR3 residues: CASSLTPGLAGDTDTQYF. CDR3 DNA sequence: TGTGCCAGCAGTTTAACCCCAGGACTAGCGGGGGATACAGATACGCAGTATTTT. Variable domain in full (rest from reference TRBV28 and TRBJ2-3): DVKVTQSSRYLVKRTGEKVFLECVQDMDHENMFWYRQDPGLGLRLIYFSYDVKMKEKGDIPEGYSVSREKKERFSLILESASTNQTSMYLCASSLTPGLAGDTDTQYFGPGTRLTVL.

The chain joins TRBV5-6 to TRBJ1-1; 7 positions agree with TRBD1. CDR1 is SGHDT, CDR2 YYEEEE, per germline. Losses at the gene ends were 2 bases for V and 0 bases for J; bases not matched to a gene: 4. This CDR3 has 15 amino acids. The CDR3 region has the DNA TGTGCCAGCAGCTTAGGGGGCTCCCTGAACACTGAAGCTTTCTTT. Translation: CASSLGGSLNTEAFF. Together with reference TRBV5-6 and TRBJ1-1, the CDR3 gives the full variable domain: DAGVTQSPTHLIKTRGQQVTLRCSPKSGHDTVSWYQQALGQGPQFIFQYYEEEERQRGNFPDRFSGHQFPNYSSELNVNALLLGDSALYLCASSLGGSLNTEAFFGQGTRLTVV.

The chain recombines TRBV10-1 with TRBJ2-6, with no clear D. From germline, CDR1 is WNHNN and CDR2 SYGVQD (reference sequence). The CDR3 is 16 residues long. V was cut by 0 bases and J by 0 bases, with 6 bases left in between. CDR3 protein: CASSESVYSGANVLTF. The CDR3, as DNA: TGCGCCAGCAGTGAGTCAGTCTACTCTGGGGCCAACGTCCTGACTTTC.

The sample holds a few counts of this clone. The chain joins TRBV6-5 to TRBJ2-7, with D perhaps matching TRBD1 (6 bases). CDR1 and CDR2 from the germline V gene are MNHEY and SVGAGI. The CDR3 totals 13 residues. Trimming shortened V by 8 bases and J by 1 base, and 12 bases separated the two germline ends. The CDR3 is CASRHRVSYEQYF. The CDR3, as DNA: TGTGCCAGCCGGCACAGGGTTTCCTACGAGCAGTACTTC.

The chain joins TRBV28 to TRBJ1-4, with unresolved D. CDR3 length: 11 amino acids. Trimming cost V 6 bases and J 10 bases, with 9 bases left between them. Germline CDR1 and CDR2: MDHEN and SYDVKM. CDR3 in amino acids: CASRDHGKLFF. The CDR3 nucleotides are TGTGCCAGCAGGGACCACGGAAAACTGTTTTTT.

This clone was seen a handful of times. The rearrangement joins TRBV15 to TRBJ2-5; D unresolved. Germline V gene sequence: CDR1 LNHNV, CDR2 YYDKDF (reference sequence). V was cut by 0 bases and J by 1 base, with 6 bases left in between. CDR3 length: 14 residues. The DNA of the CDR3 is TGTGCCACCAGCAGAGATGGGGTCCAAGAGACCCAGTACTTC. It translates to CATSRDGVQETQYF. The full variable domain, completed using reference TRBV15 and TRBJ2-5, is DAMVIQNPRYQVTQFGKPVTLSCSQTLNHNVMYWYQQKSSQAPKLLFHYYDKDFNNEADTPDNFQSRRPNTSFCFLDIRSPGLGDTAMYLCATSRDGVQETQYFGPGTRLLVL.